One and the same sample provided the 19 T cell receptor beta chains below, sequenced in a study of T cell clonality in common variable immunodeficiency. TCRdb keeps only in-frame clones here, not all; method: immunoSEQ multiplex PCR. The sample has some 50,000 clones, none seen only once; the top ten hold roughly 2%. Sequencing used peripheral blood mononuclear cells. The receptors originated from a person aged 18 to 75 in good health.

This clone was seen repeatedly, ten times or more. The observed sequence ends 3 residues before the CDR3 terminus, with the missing tail filled in from the germline J gene. The chain uses TRBV4-1 and TRBJ2-1; 10 bases map to TRBD2. The length of the CDR3 is 16 residues. From germline, CDR1 is MGHRA and CDR2 YSYEKL. The junction had 6 bases not matched to a gene; V was cut back by 0 bases and J by 7 bases. CDR3 in amino acids: CASSQESGGASNEQFF. Partial CDR3 DNA: TGCGCCAGCAGCCAAGAGAGCGGGGGGGCCTCAAATGAG.

This clone was seen at least ten times. The read is 3 residues too short to cover the CDR3 end, so that end is filled in from the germline J gene. This sequence joins TRBV12-3 or TRBV12-4 and TRBJ2-3, with TRBD2 matching 10 bases. The ends lost 9 bases at V and 3 bases at J; junction bases unmatched: 9. The CDR3 length is 15 residues. CDR3 DNA (partial): TGTGCCAGTATGAAACCTAGCGGGAGAACAGATACG. It codes for CASMKPSGRTDT. In full, the CDR3 is CASMKPSGRTDTQYF.

The CDR3: CASSKRGGAGTQYF. CDR3 DNA, as far as it was read: TGTGCCAGCAGCAAGCGGGGGGGCGCGGGGACC. The V call is TRBV5-6, the J call TRBJ2-5, with 10 positions matching TRBD2. Read sequence stops 3 residues before the CDR3 end, and the germline J gene provides the missing end. Looked up from germline, CDR1 is SGHDT and CDR2 is YYEEEE. V lost 4 bases, J lost 7 bases, and 7 bases stayed unmatched. The CDR3 contains 14 residues.

This clone has a count of ten or more. The read stops 3 residues short of the end of the CDR3; the missing end is completed from the germline J gene. The chain joins TRBV12-3 or TRBV12-4 to TRBJ2-3, with 10 bases fitting TRBD2. This CDR3 is built from 15 residues. J lost 1 base, V lost 5 bases, and 3 bases had no gene match. CDR3 DNA (partial): TGTGCCAGCAGTGGGACTAGCGAGCGCACAGATACG. Protein product: CASSGTSERTDT. The complete CDR3 sequence is CASSGTSERTDTQYF.

This clone was observed many times. The DNA ends 3 residues before the CDR3 does, and the rest of the CDR3 is filled in from the germline J gene. The chain has TRBV20-1 and TRBJ2-1; D is ambiguous. CDR3 length: 12 residues. Germline lookup yields CDR1 DFQATT and CDR2 SNEGSKA (reference sequence). V was clipped by 6 bases and J by 2 bases, with 8 bases between them. CDR3 protein: CSASRTYNEQFF. The CDR3 DNA, read in part, is TGCAGTGCGTCGCGGACCTACAATGAG.

This clone was picked up many times. Incomplete CDR3 DNA: TGCGCCAGCAGCTTGGTTACGGCCAGGAGCTCCTATAATTCACCC. Amino acids: CASSLVTARSSYNSP. The CDR3 in its entirety is CASSLVTARSSYNSPLHF. The chain uses TRBV5-1 and TRBJ1-6; no reliable D call. The read gets to within 3 residues of the CDR3 end, and the germline J gene fills in the rest. CDR3 size: 18 residues. Germline loops: CDR1 SGHRS, CDR2 YFSETQ. V lost 0 bases and J lost 0, with 13 bases in between.

A few counts support this clone. The read stops 3 residues short of the end of the CDR3; the missing end is completed from the germline J gene. The chain couples TRBV5-8 to TRBJ1-1; D may be TRBD1 (5 bases). The V end was cut by 7 bases, the J end by 4 bases, with 17 bases between. The CDR3 loop spans 14 amino acids. Germline CDR1 reads SGHTS; CDR2 reads YDEGEE. The chain's CDR3 is CASEFIWGGTEAFF. The sequenced part of the CDR3 DNA is TGTGCCAGCGAGTTTATCTGGGGGGGCACTGAA.

In its sample, this clone was seen many times. Sequencing ends 3 residues short of the CDR3 end; the germline J gene provides the rest. V usage is TRBV2 and J usage is TRBJ1-4; D is uncertain. CDR3 length equals 14 residues. V lost 3 bases and J 5 bases, leaving 10 bases between the germline ends. Per the germline V gene, CDR1 is SNHLY and CDR2 is FYNNEI. The CDR3 loop is CASSELQVNEKLFF. CDR3 DNA, as far as it was read: TGTGCCAGCAGTGAGTTGCAGGTGAATGAAAAA.

This clone was detected ten times or more. The missing CDR3 end, 3 residues past where the read stops, is filled in from the germline J gene. The chain employs TRBV3-1 (or the pseudogene TRBV3-2) and TRBJ1-2; D remains ambiguous. Trimming removed 0 bases from V and 5 bases from J, with 10 bases in between. Germline lookup yields CDR1 LGHDT and CDR2 YNNKEL (reference sequence). This CDR3 has 14 residues. This chain's CDR3 is CASSQERVIYGYTF. Partial CDR3 DNA: TGTGCCAGCAGCCAAGAAAGGGTGATATATGGC.

This clone was found many times. The CDR3 end is not reached by the read, which stops 3 residues before it; the germline J gene fills it in. The gene calls are TRBV5-1 and TRBJ1-2, with D maybe TRBD1 (5 bases). V gave up 4 bases and J gave up 6 bases, with 16 bases separating them. CDR1 is SGHRS and CDR2 is YFSETQ in the germline V gene. This CDR3 region has 14 residues. The CDR3 bases that were read are TGCGCCAGCAGCCCCTCTCAGGGCCGGAATGGC. This codes for CASSPSQGRNG. The CDR3 in its entirety is CASSPSQGRNGYTF. The full variable domain, in which reference TRBV5-1 and TRBJ1-2 provide the parts outside the CDR3, is KAGVTQTPRYLIKTRGQQVTLSCSPISGHRSVSWYQQTPGQGLQFLFEYFSETQRNKGNFPGRFSGRQFSNSRSEMNVSTLELGDSALYLCASSPSQGRNGYTFGSGTRLTVV.

This clone was counted at least ten times. The read halts 3 residues ahead of the CDR3 end, with the missing end drawn from the germline J gene. V gene TRBV7-2 combines with J gene TRBJ2-7; 8 nucleotides match TRBD2. V gave up 5 bases and J gave up 0 bases; unmatched junction bases: 6. Germline V gene data show CDR1 as SGHTA and CDR2 as FQGNSA. The length of the CDR3 is 15 residues. CDR3 bases read: TGTGCCAGCAGCCCTCTCCTAGCGGGCTCCTACGAG. Its protein product is CASSPLLAGSYE. The whole CDR3 sequence is CASSPLLAGSYEQYF.

A word on this clone: The read halts 3 residues ahead of the CDR3 end, with the missing end drawn from the germline J gene. V and J are TRBV7-2 and TRBJ1-2; perhaps TRBD1 as D (5 bases). The germline gives CDR1 SGHTA, CDR2 FQGNSA. CDR3 length: 16 amino acids. CDR3 region: CASSLARGLSTDTYTF. The covered CDR3 bases are TGTGCCAGCAGCTTAGCGCGGGGACTTAGCACAGATACC.

On this clone: The observed sequence ends 3 residues before the CDR3 terminus, with the missing tail filled in from the germline J gene. This sample includes further DNA sequences coding for the same CDR3. The chain couples TRBV7-2 to TRBJ1-1, with unresolved D. This CDR3 is built from 12 residues. Per the germline V gene, CDR1 is SGHTA and CDR2 is FQGNSA. Trimming removed 2 bases from V and 2 bases from J, with 3 bases in between. The sequenced part of the CDR3 DNA is TGTGCCAGCAGCTTATTAAACACTGAA. Protein: CASSLLNTE. The full CDR3 sequence reads CASSLLNTEAFF.

A note on this clone: The CDR3 goes on 3 residues after the read ends, and that part is filled in from the germline J gene. The chain recombines TRBV5-1 with TRBJ2-1, with TRBD2 matching over 11 bases. CDR1 and CDR2 from the germline V gene are SGHRS and YFSETQ. The V gene end was trimmed by 7 bases and the J gene end by 8 bases; junction bases not matched to a gene: 2. The CDR3 consists of 12 residues. Incomplete CDR3 DNA: TGCGCCAGCGGACTAGCGGGCGATGAG. Amino acids: CASGLAGDE. The whole CDR3 protein is CASGLAGDEQFF. The variable domain in full, with the rest retrieved from reference TRBV5-1 and TRBJ2-1, is KAGVTQTPRYLIKTRGQQVTLSCSPISGHRSVSWYQQTPGQGLQFLFEYFSETQRNKGNFPGRFSGRQFSNSRSEMNVSTLELGDSALYLCASGLAGDEQFFGPGTRLTVL.

This clone was observed many times. Read sequence stops 3 residues before the CDR3 end, and the germline J gene provides the missing end. This chain connects TRBV7-2 to TRBJ1-5; 9 nucleotides line up with TRBD1. Germline V gives CDR1 SGHTA, CDR2 FQGNSA. V was clipped by 5 bases and J by 4 bases; unmatched bases: 6. The length of the CDR3 is 15 residues. CDR3 bases read: TGTGCCAGCAGCCCCTCTGACAGGGGGAATCAGCCC. It is translated as CASSPSDRGNQP. The CDR3 reads in full as CASSPSDRGNQPQHF.

At least ten counts were recorded for this clone. The CDR3 end is not reached by the read, which stops 3 residues before it; the germline J gene fills it in. This chain links TRBV4-1 with TRBJ2-3; D is unclear. The CDR3 is 13 residues long. Germline lookup yields CDR1 MGHRA and CDR2 YSYEKL. V was pared by 0 bases and J by 7 bases, with 8 bases between. Incomplete CDR3 DNA: TGCGCCAGCAGCCAAGATCCTCAGAATACG. It specifies CASSQDPQNT. The full CDR3 protein is CASSQDPQNTQYF.

In this sample, this clone turned up a few times. The sequence runs out 3 residues before the end of the CDR3; the remainder is reconstructed from the germline J gene. The chain combines TRBV5-1 with TRBJ2-7, with TRBD1 matching 7 bases. Trimming took 3 bases from V and 3 from J; bases not matched to a gene: 6. The germline gives CDR1 SGHRS, CDR2 YFSETQ. The CDR3 runs 14 residues. CDR3 in amino acids: CASSSGTEIYEQYF. CDR3 bases read: TGCGCCAGCAGCTCCGGGACAGAGATCTACGAG. Full variable domain (remainder filled in from reference TRBV5-1 and TRBJ2-7): KAGVTQTPRYLIKTRGQQVTLSCSPISGHRSVSWYQQTPGQGLQFLFEYFSETQRNKGNFPGRFSGRQFSNSRSEMNVSTLELGDSALYLCASSSGTEIYEQYFGPGTRLTVT.

This clone occurred a few times. The observed sequence ends 3 residues before the CDR3 terminus, with the missing tail filled in from the germline J gene. The V and J genes are TRBV7-6 and TRBJ2-7, with TRBD1 matching 8 bases. V was pared by 6 bases and J by 6 bases, with 4 bases of the junction left unmatched. The CDR3 extends over 12 amino acids. Germline V gives CDR1 SGHVS, CDR2 FNYEAQ. CDR3 DNA (partial): TGTGCCAGCAGAAACAGGGGGTCCGAG. It yields the protein CASRNRGSE. The full CDR3 is CASRNRGSEQYF. The full variable domain, completed using reference TRBV7-6 and TRBJ2-7, is GAGVSQSPRYKVTKRGQDVALRCDPISGHVSLYWYRQALGQGPEFLTYFNYEAQQDKSGLPNDRFSAERPEGSISTLTIQRTEQRDSAMYRCASRNRGSEQYFGPGTRLTVT.

This clone was seen many times. The read terminates 3 residues ahead of where the CDR3 ends, so the germline J gene completes it. The chain couples TRBV4-1 to TRBJ2-3; 9 nucleotides align to TRBD1. The length of the CDR3 is 16 residues. Losses at the gene ends were 5 bases for V and 6 bases for J; bases not matched to a gene: 12. The germline CDR1 and CDR2 sequences are MGHRA and YSYEKL. The CDR3 is CASSTPGQGELDTQYF. The sequenced CDR3 bases are TGCGCCAGCAGCACGCCGGGACAGGGTGAATTGGATACG.